The rows below give T cell receptor beta chains drawn from one sample of a study of OX40 agonist ivuxolimab in advanced cancers. Profiling relied on immunoSEQ multiplex PCR, and the TCRdb table lists in-frame clones only, not all of them. The sample yields some 15,000 clones, roughly nine tenths seen once. The sequenced sample was CD4+ or CD8+ T cells sorted from blood, obtained in a trial of the OX40 agonist ivuxolimab. These TCRs come from an adult with an advanced solid tumor such as melanoma, head and neck, liver or kidney cancer. Each CDR3 is given with its conserved first and last residue. The D gene is left open where the match is weak. The listing skips clone size in some rows; elsewhere it reads once, few, many or a size class.

CDR3 DNA | CDR3 protein | V gene | D gene | J gene | clone size
TGTGCCAGCAGTGGGACAGGGGCGAATGAGCAGTTCTTC | CASSGTGANEQFF | TRBV6-5 | TRBD1 | TRBJ2-1 | .
TGTGCCAGCAGCTACTCCCCGGGACAGTTGGGCTACACCTTC | CASSYSPGQLGYTF | TRBV27 | TRBD1 | TRBJ1-2 | .
TGTGCCAGCAGTTTAGCTCGGGACAGAGCGTCCTACGAGCAGTACTTC | CASSLARDRASYEQYF | TRBV27 | TRBD1 | TRBJ2-7 | once
TGTGCCAGCAGCTTCCGGGACAGGGGATTCGGTGAGCAGTTCTTC | CASSFRDRGFGEQFF | TRBV5-6 | TRBD1 | TRBJ2-1 | .
TGTGCCAGCAGCTTGGCACCGGAGGGCTCCTACAATGAGCAGTTCTTC | CASSLAPEGSYNEQFF | TRBV5-6 | . | TRBJ2-1 | .
TGTGCCAGTAGTATCCAGGGCTCCTACAATGAGCAGTTCTTC | CASSIQGSYNEQFF | TRBV19 | . | TRBJ2-1 | few
TGCAGCGTTGTAGATGTGGGGCGGGGAACCTACAATGAGCAGTTCTTC | CSVVDVGRGTYNEQFF | TRBV29-1 | . | TRBJ2-1 | .
TGTGCCAGCAGCTTAGGACAAGGCTCTTGGCCCCAGCATTTT | CASSLGQGSWPQHF | TRBV11-2 | . | TRBJ1-5 | .
TGTGCCAGCAGTCGACAGTTAGGGACTCCCCTGGACTACAATGAGCAGTTCTTC | CASSRQLGTPLDYNEQFF | TRBV7-3 | . | TRBJ2-1 | .
TGCGCCAGCAGCTTGGGCTCTGAAGCTTTCTTT | CASSLGSEAFF | TRBV5-1 | . | TRBJ1-1 | .
TGCGCCAGCAGCTCGGGACTAGCGGGAGGCCAAGAGACCCAGTACTTC | CASSSGLAGGQETQYF | TRBV5-1 | TRBD2 | TRBJ2-5 | .
TGTGCCAGCAGCTTGCTTTCGGATACGCAGTATTTT | CASSLLSDTQYF | TRBV7-9 | . | TRBJ2-3 | .
TGCGCCAGCAGCTTGGAACCGGGACAGGGCAATCAGCCCCAGCATTTT | CASSLEPGQGNQPQHF | TRBV5-1 | TRBD1 | TRBJ1-5 | .
TGTGCCAGCAGCGCGACTAGCGGCGATCACAATGAGCAGTTCTTC | CASSATSGDHNEQFF | TRBV9 | TRBD2 | TRBJ2-1 | .
TGTGCCACCAGCAGAGATTGGGGGGTGGACAGGGTGAACGATGGCTACACCTTC | CATSRDWGVDRVNDGYTF | TRBV15 | TRBD1 | TRBJ1-2 | .
TGTGCCAGCTTAGTCTCACACGGTGGGGAGACCCAGTACTTC | CASLVSHGGETQYF | TRBV28 | . | TRBJ2-5 | .
TGTGCCAGCAGCCGCGAGGGCCCCTACAATGAGCAGTTCTTC | CASSREGPYNEQFF | TRBV7-9 | . | TRBJ2-1 | .
TGTGCCAGCAGCCCCCCGGGTGGCGAAAAACTGTTTTTT | CASSPPGGEKLFF | TRBV7-8 | . | TRBJ1-4 | .
TGTGCCAACAGCGTAGATGGGGCATTAGAGACCCAGTACTTC | CANSVDGALETQYF | TRBV9 | . | TRBJ2-5 | .
TGTGCCAGCAGCCAAGTCCCGGGAGAGGCAGAGACCCAGTACTTC | CASSQVPGEAETQYF | TRBV4-2 | . | TRBJ2-5 | .
TGTGCCAGTAGTATAGATGGCGAGAAAATAACGAACACCGGGGAGCTGTTTTTT | CASSIDGEKITNTGELFF | TRBV19 | . | TRBJ2-2 | .
TGTGCCAGCAGTCTCCCTAGCGGGGGCAATGAGCAGTTCTTC | CASSLPSGGNEQFF | TRBV6-5 | TRBD2 | TRBJ2-1 | .
TGTGCCAGCAGCCTAGTGGCGGCGGATTTCCGGAGGACATCCTACGAGCAGTACTTC | CASSLVAADFRRTSYEQYF | TRBV28 | . | TRBJ2-7 | .
TGTGCCAGCAGTCCCGGGACCGACCAAGAGACCCAGTACTTC | CASSPGTDQETQYF | TRBV27 | . | TRBJ2-5 | .
TGTGCCAGCTCACCAGTGATTAGAGGGGGTATCACAGATACGCAGTATTTT | CASSPVIRGGITDTQYF | TRBV18 | . | TRBJ2-3 | .
TGTGCCAGCAGCTTAGTGAACGAGGGGGCTGGTACCGGGGAGCTGTTTTTT | CASSLVNEGAGTGELFF | TRBV7-2 | TRBD1 | TRBJ2-2 | once
TGTGCCAGCAGTGGGGCAGGGCGAAACTATGGCTACACCTTC | CASSGAGRNYGYTF | TRBV9 | . | TRBJ1-2 | .
TGTGCCAGCAGCGTAGGTTTGGGAGAGACCCAGTACTTC | CASSVGLGETQYF | TRBV9 | . | TRBJ2-5 | once
TGTGCCAGTAGTTTGCCCTCCTACGAGCAGTACTTC | CASSLPSYEQYF | TRBV19 | . | TRBJ2-7 | once
TGTGCCAGCAGCCTAGGCAACACTGAAGCTTTCTTT | CASSLGNTEAFF | TRBV4-2 | . | TRBJ1-1 | .
TGTGCCAGCAGTTACGTCGCAGGGGATAATGAAAAACTGTTTTTT | CASSYVAGDNEKLFF | TRBV6-6 | . | TRBJ1-4 | .
TGTGCCAGCAGTTTGTCTGGGACAGGGTTCTACGAGCAGTACTTC | CASSLSGTGFYEQYF | TRBV27 | TRBD1 | TRBJ2-7 | once
TGCGCCAGCAGCGGGGCAGAGACCCAGTACTTC | CASSGAETQYF | TRBV5-1 | . | TRBJ2-5 | .
TGTGCCAGCAGTTTTACTAGCGGGAATTTCGAAGAGACCCAGTACTTC | CASSFTSGNFEETQYF | TRBV28 | TRBD2 | TRBJ2-5 | once
TGTGCCAGCAGCGAAACGGAGGGACGCCGCTATGGCTACACCTTC | CASSETEGRRYGYTF | TRBV9 | . | TRBJ1-2 | .
TGTGCCTGCCTCTGCAGCACCGGGGAGCTGTTTTTT | CACLCSTGELFF | TRBV30 | . | TRBJ2-2 | .
TGTGCCAGCAGCGTAGGGACAGATCGAGGAGAGACCCAGTACTTC | CASSVGTDRGETQYF | TRBV5-4 | TRBD1 | TRBJ2-5 | .
TGCGCCAGCAGCCAAGTTGGAACAGCTGAAGCTTTCTTT | CASSQVGTAEAFF | TRBV4-1 | . | TRBJ1-1 | once
TGTGCCAGCAGCGTAGAGGCCAGGGAGAAGCCTGGTCAGCTCTTC | CASSVEAREKPGQLF | TRBV9 | . | TRBJ2-1 | .
TGTGCCAGCTCACCTGGCGGCAGGGCGGAATCACCCCTCCACTTT | CASSPGGRAESPLHF | TRBV18 | . | TRBJ1-6 | .
TGTGCCAGCAGCTTAGCTCACTTACCTACGGGACCCTCCATAAACACCATATATTTT | CASSLAHLPTGPSINTIYF | TRBV7-6 | . | TRBJ1-3 | once
TGTGCCAGCACCCCCCGGGGAGGGAACACCGGGGAGCTGTTTTTT | CASTPRGGNTGELFF | TRBV13 | . | TRBJ2-2 | .
TGCGCCAGCAGCTTGGAAAGGGCCAAGACTGAAGCTTTCTTT | CASSLERAKTEAFF | TRBV5-1 | . | TRBJ1-1 | .
TGTGCCAGCAGCTTAAGGGAGGGTGAAGCTTTCTTT | CASSLREGEAFF | TRBV11-2 | . | TRBJ1-1 | .
TGTGCCAGCAACTCGGACGGAAGCACTGAAGCTTTCTTT | CASNSDGSTEAFF | TRBV5-6 | . | TRBJ1-1 | .
TGTGCCAGCAGCTTAAATGTGGGGAACACTGAAGCTTTCTTT | CASSLNVGNTEAFF | TRBV11-2 | . | TRBJ1-1 | .
TGTGCCAGCAGTATAACAGGGGATATCGAAAAACTGTTTTTT | CASSITGDIEKLFF | TRBV27 | TRBD1 | TRBJ1-4 | .